The T cell receptor (beta chain) described here comes from a study of graft-versus-host responses after intestinal transplantation (dated by TCRdb to the early 2020s). Study-level background: The transplants that recipients got were multivisceral, liver-intestinal, or isolated intestinal. Anti-thymocyte globulin induction was given to all recipients, followed by maintenance tacrolimus and steroids for approximately three years. Graft-versus-host and host-versus-graft alloreactive T cell clones were tracked in the graft, circulation and bone marrow after intestinal transplantation using bulk TCR-beta CDR3 sequencing. Alloreactive clones were identified by sequencing pre-transplant mixed lymphocyte reaction products and comparing them with unstimulated pre-transplant donor and recipient T cells. Of the 20 to 25 intestinal transplant recipients enrolled in the cohort, one of whom was a retransplant, a few patients without pretransplant specimens were excluded. Donor T cell macrochimerism was defined as a peak of at least 4% donor T cells among recipient peripheral blood mononuclear cells. Instead of going to the commercial service, samples from a few later patients were sequenced in-house on an Illumina MiSeq and processed with MiXCR.

The research as a whole found: Peak levels of circulating GvH clones were associated with declines in HvG clones early after transplant. Patients with donor T cell macrochimerism had high GvH to HvG T cell clonal ratios in their allografts. Conclusions were limited by the relatively low number and heterogeneity of intestinal transplant patients. GvH clones turned up in recipient bone marrow, with some appearing earlier in ileal mucosa or blood, a pattern consistent with an intestinal mucosal origin.

A remark on this clone: There is no known antigen for this receptor. No much larger clonotype is one base removed from it; base qualities were not supplied.

The library came from the immunoSEQ multiplex PCR assay. Adaptive Biotechnologies carried out high-throughput TCR-beta CDR3 sequencing of genomic DNA for most patients. On the authors' methods: TCR sequencing data for 18 patients were retrieved from Adaptive's ImmunoSEQ software; a few other patients were processed with MiXCR and VDJtools. Because the origin of CDR3 nucleotide sequences shared between donor and recipient could not be assigned, those sequences were removed. At least 2-fold expansion over unstimulated cells and a minimum CFSE-low frequency of 0.002% (template counts) or 0.001% (read counts) were required for clones to be classified as alloreactive. A clone was considered mappable if detected in the sequenced pre-transplant spleen, lymph node, or MLR CFSE-low populations of the donor or recipient. The cumulative frequency of alloreactive clones was calculated as a percentage of all sequences, weighted by copy number. TCRdb took over this immuneACCESS table, retaining in-frame rearrangements with V and J assigned. Such tables are incomplete; in checked studies, under half of the missing clones stem from an unresolved V gene, and the remainder is unexplained. V, J and clone size were drawn from that table, and D and trimming were deduced from the DNA. This sample comprises 50,000 to 75,000 clones, 75% to 90% of them detected only once. The ten largest clonotypes hold about 1.6% of the sample.

From its cysteine to its phenylalanine, the CDR3 spans 15 amino acids. The kept DNA is CDR3 alone, 45 bases in frame from the first base. Between the V and J ends, shortened by 6 bases and 3 bases respectively, the junction contains 17 bases. The germline V gene supplies CDR1 ENHRY and CDR2 SYGVKD. To isolate intraepithelial and lamina propria lymphocytes from graft specimens, dithiothreitol, EDTA incubations and collagenase D digestion were used. Bulk TCR-beta sequencing was performed on serial intestinal graft biopsy specimens collected as late as 600 days after transplant. This clonotype was sampled from a human patient who received an intestinal transplant, so some T cells may come from the graft donor. The sequenced sample was ileum tissue, obtained approximately 370 days after transplant. Recombination joined TRBV10-3 with TRBJ2-5; the D gene is possibly TRBD1 or TRBD2, each agreeing over 5 bases. The DNA reads as follows: TGTGCCATCAGCCGGGACGCCCGGTGGGAAGAGACCCAGTACTTC. It is translated as CAISRDARWEETQYF.